This T cell receptor (beta chain) was recorded in a study of cytomegalovirus exposure and HLA in healthy donors. As concerns this clone: Its target is unknown.

Study observations and caveats: Three CMV-associated chains proved CMV antigen-specific in vitro.

Both 60 Vbeta primers and 13 Jbeta primers went into the PCR. TCRdb's copy holds only in-frame clones and misses some; the assay was immunoSEQ multiplex PCR. The data contain about 97,000 clones, about three quarters of them seen just once; the ten biggest clones take up under 4.5%. The CDR3 contains 14 residues. The germline CDR1 and CDR2 sequences are MDHEN and SYDVKM. V was cut by 5 bases and J by 8 bases, with 13 bases left in between. V and J are TRBV28 and TRBJ1-6, with D tentatively TRBD1 (6 bases). The specimen sequenced was PBMCs. The clonotype was recovered from a man aged 40-50 years in good health and CMV-seronegative. CDR3 sequence: CASSATGTHSPLHF. As DNA, the CDR3 is TGTGCCAGCAGTGCGACAGGCACCCATTCACCCCTCCACTTT.